This entry lists 20 T cell receptor beta chains sequenced from one sample in a study of glioma-infiltrating T cells after dendritic cell vaccination. Profiled with immunoSEQ multiplex PCR; TCRdb holds only in-frame clones, not every one. This table holds about 100,000 clones, approximately 80% found once. The material sequenced was blood, taken before dendritic cell vaccination. The source of these receptors is a human donor with glioblastoma.

J is TRBJ1-2 and V is TRBV6-5; the match to TRBD1 covers 9 bases. The trim removed 8 bases at V and 5 bases at J, leaving 9 bases unmatched. CDR1 and CDR2 from the germline V gene are MNHEY and SVGAGI. The CDR3 totals 14 residues. Here the CDR3 reads CASRLGQGVYGYTF. The CDR3 coding sequence is TGTGCCAGCCGACTGGGACAGGGAGTTTATGGCTACACCTTC.

The chain recombines TRBV28 with TRBJ1-2; 8 bases match TRBD1. The CDR3 contains 12 residues. Germline V lookup: CDR1 MDHEN, CDR2 SYDVKM. J gave up 3 bases and V 10 bases, and 4 bases lay outside the gene matches. The DNA of the CDR3 is TGTGCCACGACAGGGGTGGACTATGGCTACACCTTC. It yields the protein CATTGVDYGYTF.

The chain employs TRBV11-2 and TRBJ2-7; D is uncertain. Trimming pared 3 bases from V and 3 bases from J, leaving 3 bases between. The germline gives CDR1 SGHAT, CDR2 FQNNGV. The CDR3 totals 11 residues. The CDR3 protein is CASSFVYEQYF. For the CDR3, the DNA is TGTGCCAGCAGCTTCGTCTACGAGCAGTACTTC.

The rearrangement links TRBV2 to TRBJ2-6; TRBD1 aligns across 7 bases. The germline V gene encodes CDR1 SNHLY and CDR2 FYNNEI. The CDR3 length is 16 residues. Unmatched junction bases numbered 10, after V lost 11 bases and J lost 0 bases. The CDR3 coding sequence is TGTGCCTTAGATAGGACAGGCTTCTCTGGGGCCAACGTCCTGACTTTC. Its translation: CALDRTGFSGANVLTF.

The rearrangement joins TRBV2 to TRBJ2-5; D is possibly TRBD1 (6 bases). Trimming left V 6 bases short and J 5 bases short, with 13 bases between. The CDR3 length is 13 residues. Germline lookup yields CDR1 SNHLY and CDR2 FYNNEI. CDR3 sequence: CASSPRGRETQYF. For the CDR3, the DNA is TGTGCCAGCAGCCCCAGGGGTCGGGAGACCCAGTACTTC.

The rearrangement uses TRBV7-9 and TRBJ1-1, with D possibly TRBD1 on 6 matching bases. The V gene's germline CDR1 is SEHNR and CDR2 FQNEAQ (reference sequence). Trimming took off 3 bases at V and 4 bases at J, with 15 bases between the two ends. The CDR3 spans 15 residues. The CDR3 loop is CASSFPNRVSTEAFF. The CDR3 DNA reads as TGTGCCAGCAGCTTCCCTAACAGGGTGAGCACTGAAGCTTTCTTT.

This chain joins TRBV5-1 and TRBJ2-2, with 9 bases aligning to TRBD2. This CDR3 is built from 17 residues. Germline CDR1 and CDR2: SGHRS and YFSETQ. With V trimmed by 0 bases and J by 6 bases, 9 bases remained unmatched. CDR3 nucleotides: TGCGCCAGCAGCTTGGTCTTGCGCGGGGGGGCCTCCGGGGAGCTGTTTTTT. Amino acids: CASSLVLRGGASGELFF. The variable domain in full, completed from reference TRBV5-1 and TRBJ2-2, reads KAGVTQTPRYLIKTRGQQVTLSCSPISGHRSVSWYQQTPGQGLQFLFEYFSETQRNKGNFPGRFSGRQFSNSRSEMNVSTLELGDSALYLCASSLVLRGGASGELFFGEGSRLTVL.

V and J are TRBV5-8 and TRBJ1-6; D unresolved. The CDR3 runs 17 residues. Trimming left V 0 bases short and J 2 bases short, with 12 bases between. Per the germline V gene, CDR1 is SGHTS and CDR2 is YDEGEE. CDR3 DNA: TGTGCCAGCAGCTTGGTACCTATTACGACCTATAATTCACCCCTCCACTTT. It yields the protein CASSLVPITTYNSPLHF.

This clone has only one observation. The chain employs TRBV18 and TRBJ2-7, with D perhaps matching TRBD1 (5 bases). Germline-derived CDR1 and CDR2 are KGHSH and LQKENI. The CDR3 is 14 amino acids. Trimming cost V 3 bases and J 5 bases, with 14 bases left between them. CDR3 loop: CASSPTPWGDEQYF. CDR3 nucleotide sequence: TGTGCCAGCTCACCGACACCTTGGGGCGACGAGCAGTACTTC.

V gene TRBV5-1 combines with J gene TRBJ1-2; no reliable D call. This CDR3 region has 13 residues. Germline assignment: CDR1 SGHRS and CDR2 YFSETQ. V shed 4 bases and J shed 6 bases, with 13 bases lying between them. The CDR3 bases are TGCGCCAGCAGCGGAATGGACGGGGATGGCTACACCTTC. It codes for CASSGMDGDGYTF.

The chain links TRBV6-6 to TRBJ1-5; D is undetermined. Trimming shortened V by 4 bases and J by 6 bases, and 10 bases separated the two germline ends. Germline assignment: CDR1 MNHNY and CDR2 SVGAGI (reference sequence). The CDR3 has 13 amino acids. CDR3: CASSLAIGQPQHF. In nucleotides, the CDR3 is TGTGCCAGCAGTTTAGCTATTGGTCAGCCCCAGCATTTT.

The chain has TRBV4-1 and TRBJ1-2, with D perhaps TRBD1 (6 bases). Trimming left V 2 bases short and J 4 bases short, with 8 bases between. The CDR3 is 13 residues long. Germline V gene lookup returns CDR1 MGHRA and CDR2 YSYEKL. Here the CDR3 reads CASSQPDSYGYTF. Here the CDR3 DNA reads TGCGCCAGCAGCCAACCGGACAGCTATGGCTACACCTTC.

This clone appeared a few times. J is TRBJ1-3 and V is TRBV7-9, with TRBD1 identical over 8 bases. V trimming: 5 bases; J trimming: 1 base; junction bases outside the gene matches: 10. CDR3 length equals 17 residues. Germline V CDR1 and CDR2: SEHNR, FQNEAQ (reference sequence). CDR3 protein: CASSPRTGIRSGNTIYF. The DNA of the CDR3 is TGTGCCAGCAGCCCACGGACAGGGATAAGGTCTGGAAACACCATATATTTT. The full variable domain, its missing parts supplied by reference TRBV7-9 and TRBJ1-3, is DTGVSQNPRHKITKRGQNVTFRCDPISEHNRLYWYRQTLGQGPEFLTYFQNEAQLEKSRLLSDRFSAERPKGSFSTLEIQRTEQGDSAMYLCASSPRTGIRSGNTIYFGEGSWLTVV.

This sequence joins TRBV5-6 and TRBJ1-2, with a tentative D call TRBD1 (5 bases). Germline V gene sequence: CDR1 SGHDT, CDR2 YYEEEE. The CDR3 totals 15 residues. Trimming removed 0 bases from V and 4 bases from J, with 13 bases in between. CDR3 DNA: TGTGCCAGCAGCTTGGGAGCGACAGTGGTCTATGGCTACACCTTC. Translation gives CASSLGATVVYGYTF.

The chain uses TRBV9 and TRBJ2-3; 10 positions agree with TRBD2. After removal of 0 bases from V and 0 bases from J, the junction contained 7 bases not matched to a gene. The CDR3 runs to 18 residues. Germline CDR1 is SGDLS and CDR2 is YYNGEE. The CDR3 DNA follows: TGTGCCAGCAGCGTAGCAGGGGCTAGCGGGGGAAGCACAGATACGCAGTATTTT. Translated: CASSVAGASGGSTDTQYF.

The chain couples TRBV9 to TRBJ2-3; tentative D call: TRBD1 (6 bases). Trimming stripped 2 bases from V and 9 bases from J, with 13 bases between. Germline V CDR1 and CDR2: SGDLS, YYNGEE. The CDR3 is 13 amino acids. CDR3 amino acids: CASSVTGPPTQYF. DNA of the CDR3: TGTGCCAGCAGCGTCACAGGGCCTCCAACGCAGTATTTT.

The V and J genes are TRBV2 and TRBJ2-2; 9 nucleotides line up with TRBD2. The germline gives CDR1 SNHLY, CDR2 FYNNEI. With 9 bases clipped from V and 4 bases from J, the junction kept 12 bases outside the gene matches. There are 16 residues in the CDR3. The CDR3 DNA is TGTGCCAGTGGTGGGGGGCGGGAGGGACGCACCGGGGAGCTGTTTTTT. Translating gives CASGGGREGRTGELFF.

The J gene is TRBJ2-7, the V gene TRBV29-1; 10 bases are shared with TRBD1. The CDR3 is 12 amino acids. The V gene's germline CDR1 is SQVTM and CDR2 ANQGSEA. V shed 6 bases and J 5 bases; nucleotides not matched to a gene: 4. Here the CDR3 DNA reads TGCAGCGTCGGGACAGGGGCAAACGAGCAGTACTTC. Translation: CSVGTGANEQYF.

The chain carries TRBV5-1 and TRBJ2-5, with 10 nucleotides matching TRBD2. CDR1 is SGHRS and CDR2 is YFSETQ in the germline V gene. The CDR3 has 16 residues. V dropped 2 bases and J dropped 5; count of bases not matched to a gene: 9. In nucleotides, the CDR3 is TGCGCCAGCAGCTTTACCGGGACTAGCGCCTCGGAGACCCAGTACTTC. This translates into CASSFTGTSASETQYF.

The chain carries TRBV27 and TRBJ2-1, with 7 positions matching TRBD1. CDR1 and CDR2 (germline): MNHEY, SMNVEV (reference sequence). Germline trimming cut 6 bases from V and 3 bases from J; bases unmatched to any gene: 20. This CDR3 has 19 residues. The CDR3 loop is CASSATRDRQGTVYNEQFF. In DNA, the CDR3 is TGTGCCAGCAGCGCCACCAGAGACCGACAGGGAACGGTCTACAATGAGCAGTTCTTC.